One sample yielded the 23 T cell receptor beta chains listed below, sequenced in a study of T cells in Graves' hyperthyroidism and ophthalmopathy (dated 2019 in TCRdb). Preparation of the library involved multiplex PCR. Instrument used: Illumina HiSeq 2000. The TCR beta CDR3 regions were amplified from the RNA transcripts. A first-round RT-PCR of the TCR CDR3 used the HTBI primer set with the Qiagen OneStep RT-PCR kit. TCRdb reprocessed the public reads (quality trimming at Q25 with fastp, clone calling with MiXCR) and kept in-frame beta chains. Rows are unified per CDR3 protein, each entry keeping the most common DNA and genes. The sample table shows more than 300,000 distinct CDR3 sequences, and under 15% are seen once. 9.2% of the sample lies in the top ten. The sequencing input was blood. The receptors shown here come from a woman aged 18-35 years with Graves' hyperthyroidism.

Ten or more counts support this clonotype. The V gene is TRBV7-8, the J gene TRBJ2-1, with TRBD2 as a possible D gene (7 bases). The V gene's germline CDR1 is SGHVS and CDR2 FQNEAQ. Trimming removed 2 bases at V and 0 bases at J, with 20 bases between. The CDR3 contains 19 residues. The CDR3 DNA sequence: TGTGCCAGCAGCTTACTCGGGGGGCTACGGAGTAACTCCTACAATGAGCAGTTCTTC. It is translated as CASSLLGGLRSNSYNEQFF.

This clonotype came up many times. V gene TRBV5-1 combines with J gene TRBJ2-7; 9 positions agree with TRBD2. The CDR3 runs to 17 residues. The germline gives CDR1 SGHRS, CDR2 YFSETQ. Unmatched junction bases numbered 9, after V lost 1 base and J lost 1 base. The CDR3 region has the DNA TGCGCCAGCAGCTTGCCCAGCGGGGGGTCTTGGTCCTACGAGCAGTACTTC. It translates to CASSLPSGGSWSYEQYF.

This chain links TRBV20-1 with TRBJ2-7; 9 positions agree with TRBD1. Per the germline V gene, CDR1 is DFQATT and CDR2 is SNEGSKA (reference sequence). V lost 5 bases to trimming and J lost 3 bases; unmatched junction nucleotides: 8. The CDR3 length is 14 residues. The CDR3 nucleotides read TGCAGTGCTCGCTCGGGACAGGGTTACTACGAGCAGTACTTC. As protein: CSARSGQGYYEQYF.

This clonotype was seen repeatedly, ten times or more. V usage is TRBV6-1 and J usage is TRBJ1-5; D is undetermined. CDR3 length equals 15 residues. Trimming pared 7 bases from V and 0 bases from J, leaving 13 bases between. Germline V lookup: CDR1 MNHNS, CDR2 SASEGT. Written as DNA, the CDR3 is TGTGCCAGCATGATGACACTTTATAGCAATCAGCCCCAGCATTTT. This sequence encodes CASMMTLYSNQPQHF.

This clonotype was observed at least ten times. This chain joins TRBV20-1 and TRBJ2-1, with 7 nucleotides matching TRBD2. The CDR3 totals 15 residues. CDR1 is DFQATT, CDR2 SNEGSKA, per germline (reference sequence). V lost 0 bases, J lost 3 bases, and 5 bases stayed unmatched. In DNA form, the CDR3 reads TGCAGTGCTAGAGATCAGGAGCGGGGCTACAATGAGCAGTTCTTC. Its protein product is CSARDQERGYNEQFF.

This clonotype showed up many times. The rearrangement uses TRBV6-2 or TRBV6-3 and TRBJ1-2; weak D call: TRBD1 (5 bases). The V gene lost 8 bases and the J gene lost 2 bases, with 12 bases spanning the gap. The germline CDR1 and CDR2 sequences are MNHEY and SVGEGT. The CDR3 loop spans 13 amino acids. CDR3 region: CASGGTSNYGYTF. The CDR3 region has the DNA TGTGCCAGCGGCGGGACTTCCAACTATGGCTACACCTTC.

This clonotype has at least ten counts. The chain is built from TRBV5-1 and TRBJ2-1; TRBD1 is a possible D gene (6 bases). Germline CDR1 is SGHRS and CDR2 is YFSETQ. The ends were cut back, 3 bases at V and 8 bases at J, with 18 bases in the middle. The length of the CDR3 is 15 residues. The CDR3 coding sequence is TGCGCCAGCAGCTCGCCCCAGACAGGAAAATATGAGCAGTTCTTC. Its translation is CASSSPQTGKYEQFF.

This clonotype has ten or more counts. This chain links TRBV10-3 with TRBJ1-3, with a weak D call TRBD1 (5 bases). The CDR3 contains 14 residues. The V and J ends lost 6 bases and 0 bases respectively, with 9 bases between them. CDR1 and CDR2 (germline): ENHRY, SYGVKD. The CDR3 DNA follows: TGTGCCATCAGAACAGGCAGCTCTGGAAACACCATATATTTT. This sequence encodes CAIRTGSSGNTIYF.

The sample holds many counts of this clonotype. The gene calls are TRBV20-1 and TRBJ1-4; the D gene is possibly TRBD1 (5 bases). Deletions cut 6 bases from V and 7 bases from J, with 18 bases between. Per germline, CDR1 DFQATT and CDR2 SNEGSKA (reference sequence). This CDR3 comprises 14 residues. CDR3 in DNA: TGCAGTGCCCCCCTGGCAGGGTGGCGTGAAAAACTGTTTTTT. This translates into CSAPLAGWREKLFF.

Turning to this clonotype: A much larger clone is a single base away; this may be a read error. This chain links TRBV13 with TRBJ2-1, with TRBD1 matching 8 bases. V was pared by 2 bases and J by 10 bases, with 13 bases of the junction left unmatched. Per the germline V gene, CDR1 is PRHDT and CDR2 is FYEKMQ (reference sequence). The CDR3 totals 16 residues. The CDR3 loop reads CASSLRGRGRMNEQFF. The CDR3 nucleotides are TGTGCCAGCAGCTTACGGGGCAGGGGGCGCATGAACGAGCAGTTCTTC.

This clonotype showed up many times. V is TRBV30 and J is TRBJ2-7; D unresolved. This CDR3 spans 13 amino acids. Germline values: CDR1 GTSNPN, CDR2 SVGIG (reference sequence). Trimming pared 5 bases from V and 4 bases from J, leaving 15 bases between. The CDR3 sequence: CAWGDIGPYEQYF. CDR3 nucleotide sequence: TGTGCCTGGGGAGACATCGGCCCTTACGAGCAGTACTTC.

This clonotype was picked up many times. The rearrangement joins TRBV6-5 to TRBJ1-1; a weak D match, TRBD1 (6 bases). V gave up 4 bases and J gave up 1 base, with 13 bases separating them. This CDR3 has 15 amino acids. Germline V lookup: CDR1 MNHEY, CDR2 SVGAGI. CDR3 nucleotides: TGTGCCAGCAGTTCCTCCGACAGGAGGAACACTGAAGCTTTCTTT. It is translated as CASSSSDRRNTEAFF.

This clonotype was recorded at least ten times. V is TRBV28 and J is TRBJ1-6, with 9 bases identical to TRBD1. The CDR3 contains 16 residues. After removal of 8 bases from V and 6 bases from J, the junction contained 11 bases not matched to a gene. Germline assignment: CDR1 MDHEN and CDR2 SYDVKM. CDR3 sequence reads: CASYGAGTGSNSPLHF. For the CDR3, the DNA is TGTGCCAGCTACGGGGCAGGGACAGGGAGTAATTCACCCCTCCACTTT.

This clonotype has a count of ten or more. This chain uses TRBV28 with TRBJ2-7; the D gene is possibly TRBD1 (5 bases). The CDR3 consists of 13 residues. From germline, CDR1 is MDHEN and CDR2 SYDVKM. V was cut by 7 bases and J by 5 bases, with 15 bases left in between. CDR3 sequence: CASTSGQGHEQYF. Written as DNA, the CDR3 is TGTGCCAGCACCTCCGGGCAGGGCCACGAGCAGTACTTC.

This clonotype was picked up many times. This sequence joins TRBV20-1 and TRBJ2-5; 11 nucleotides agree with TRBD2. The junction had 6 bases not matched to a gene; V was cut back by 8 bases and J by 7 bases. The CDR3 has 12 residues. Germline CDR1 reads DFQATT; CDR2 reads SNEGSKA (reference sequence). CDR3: CSLSGRGGTQYF. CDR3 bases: TGCAGTCTTAGCGGGAGGGGAGGGACCCAGTACTTC.

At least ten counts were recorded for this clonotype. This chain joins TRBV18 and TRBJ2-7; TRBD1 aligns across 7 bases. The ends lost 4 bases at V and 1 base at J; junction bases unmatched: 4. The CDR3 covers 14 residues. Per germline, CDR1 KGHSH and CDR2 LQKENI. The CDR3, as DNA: TGTGCCAGCTCACGAGGGACAGATTCCTACGAGCAGTACTTC. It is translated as CASSRGTDSYEQYF.

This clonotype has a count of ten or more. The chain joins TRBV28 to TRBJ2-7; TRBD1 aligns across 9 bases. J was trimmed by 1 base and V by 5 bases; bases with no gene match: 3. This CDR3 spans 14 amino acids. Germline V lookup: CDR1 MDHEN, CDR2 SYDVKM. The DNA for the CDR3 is TGTGCCAGCAGTACAGGGGGCAGGTCCTACGAGCAGTACTTC. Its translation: CASSTGGRSYEQYF.

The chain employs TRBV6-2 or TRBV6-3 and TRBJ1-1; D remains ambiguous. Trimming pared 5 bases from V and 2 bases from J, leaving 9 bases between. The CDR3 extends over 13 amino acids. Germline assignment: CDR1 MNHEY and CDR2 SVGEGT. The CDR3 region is CASSVRVNTEAFF. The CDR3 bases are TGTGCCAGCAGTGTTAGAGTTAACACTGAAGCTTTCTTT.

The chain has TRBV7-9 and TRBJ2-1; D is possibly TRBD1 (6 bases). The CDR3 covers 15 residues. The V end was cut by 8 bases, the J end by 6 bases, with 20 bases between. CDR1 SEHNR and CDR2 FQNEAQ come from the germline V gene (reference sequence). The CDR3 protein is CASRATGIVGNEQFF. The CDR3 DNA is TGTGCCAGCCGCGCGACAGGTATCGTTGGCAATGAGCAGTTCTTC.

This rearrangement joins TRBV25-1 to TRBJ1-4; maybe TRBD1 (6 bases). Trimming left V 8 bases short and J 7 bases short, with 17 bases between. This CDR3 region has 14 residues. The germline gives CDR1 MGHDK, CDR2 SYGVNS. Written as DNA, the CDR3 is TGTGCCAGCTCCTCAGGGGCGGGAGTTGAAAAACTGTTTTTT. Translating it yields CASSSGAGVEKLFF.

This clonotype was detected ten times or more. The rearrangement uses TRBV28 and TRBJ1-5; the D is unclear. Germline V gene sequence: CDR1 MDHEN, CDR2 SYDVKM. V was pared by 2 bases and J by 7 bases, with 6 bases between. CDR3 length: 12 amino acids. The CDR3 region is CASSLPTQPQHF. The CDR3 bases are TGTGCCAGCAGTTTACCCACACAGCCCCAGCATTTT.

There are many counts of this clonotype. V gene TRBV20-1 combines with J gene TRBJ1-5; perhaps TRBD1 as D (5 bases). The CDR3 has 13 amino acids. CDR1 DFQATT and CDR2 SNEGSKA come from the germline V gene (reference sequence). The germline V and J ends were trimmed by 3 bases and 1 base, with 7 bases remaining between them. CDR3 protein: CSARDTSNQPQHF. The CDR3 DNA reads TGCAGTGCTAGGGACACGAGCAATCAGCCCCAGCATTTT.

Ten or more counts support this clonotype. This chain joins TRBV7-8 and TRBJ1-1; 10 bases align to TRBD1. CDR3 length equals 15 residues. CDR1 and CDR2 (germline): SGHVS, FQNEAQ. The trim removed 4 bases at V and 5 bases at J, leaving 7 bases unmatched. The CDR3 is CASSSRTGGRTEAFF. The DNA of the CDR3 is TGTGCCAGCAGCTCCAGGACAGGGGGTAGGACTGAAGCTTTCTTT.